One T cell receptor beta chain is described in this entry. The data originate from a study of Ad26.COV2.S vaccination and SARS-CoV-2 variants. Across the whole study: The Ad26.COV2.S arm of the COV1001 trial was where the donor was placed. Intramuscularly, Ad26.COV2.S was given either once or twice, 56 days apart.

Assay: immunoSEQ multiplex PCR; the TCRdb copy retains only in-frame clones and omits some. The repertoire has about 400,000 clones, 89% of them found once; the top ten carry under 2%. Treatment given: some 20 received Ad26.COV2.S at low or high dose, single or two shots; about 5 received placebo; per-sample allocation not given. Samples came from day 63 after the first vaccine or placebo injection. Ad26 vector vaccine expressed Wuhan-strain SARS-CoV-2 spike. V shed 3 bases and J 3 bases; nucleotides not matched to a gene: 6. The CDR3 consists of 15 residues. CDR1 and CDR2 (germline): SGHTA, FQGTGA. The receptor was derived from a person aged 18-60 years who received the Ad26.COV2.S COVID-19 vaccine or a placebo. This chain joins TRBV7-3 and TRBJ2-5; 8 nucleotides match TRBD2. The sample in question was peripheral blood, obtained in a trial of Ad26.COV2.S vaccine versus placebo. The CDR3 coding sequence is TGTGCCAGCAGCTTCACCGGGACTAGGGAAGAGACCCAGTACTTC. Protein sequence: CASSFTGTREETQYF.